This passage covers 19 T cell receptor beta chains from one sample sequenced in a study of spatial heterogeneity in lung cancer. Via MiXCR, TCRdb re-called the 5' RACE reads, giving one row per CDR3 protein. The profile shows around 13,000 distinct CDR3 sequences, roughly 7.2% of them singletons. Time point denoted: sample taken at primary tumor resection. The antigens for these receptors are not known. Study outcomes and limitations: Mutation counts in tumors were tracked by counts of expanded intratumoral alpha and beta TCRs.

The specimen was lung tumor tissue, collected at surgery. These receptors came from a female donor with early-stage non-small cell lung cancer.

The gene calls are TRBV12-3 or TRBV12-4 and TRBJ1-1, with a possible D match to TRBD1 (5 bases). The V end was cut by 1 base, the J end by 6 bases, with 12 bases between. This CDR3 is 14 amino acids long. CDR3 protein: CASSLEPPGPEAFF. For the CDR3, the DNA is TGTGCCAGCAGTTTAGAGCCACCGGGACCTGAAGCTTTCTTT.

This clonotype was observed at least ten times. The genes are TRBV27 and TRBJ1-2, with 7 positions matching TRBD1. Trimming at V came to 0 bases and at J to 5 bases, leaving 6 bases not matched to a gene. This CDR3 has 15 amino acids. CDR1 MNHEY and CDR2 SMNVEV come from the germline V gene (reference sequence). The DNA of the CDR3 is TGTGCCAGCAGTTTATCGGGACAGTTTTTTTATGGCTACACCTTC. Amino acid sequence: CASSLSGQFFYGYTF.

This clonotype was seen many times. This chain connects TRBV12-3 or TRBV12-4 to TRBJ2-5; D is perhaps TRBD2 (6 bases). Trimming removed 5 bases at V and 2 bases at J, with 12 bases between. The CDR3 runs 14 residues. CDR3 loop: CASSPGRGQETQYF. The CDR3 nucleotides read TGTGCCAGCAGTCCTGGACGGGGGCAAGAGACCCAGTACTTC.

The chain combines TRBV7-2 with TRBJ2-1; 12 nucleotides match TRBD2. CDR3 length equals 16 residues. The ends lost 4 bases at V and 4 bases at J; junction bases unmatched: 5. Looked up from germline, CDR1 is SGHTA and CDR2 is FQGNSA. Here the CDR3 reads CASSYPGLAGYNEQFF. CDR3 nucleotides: TGTGCCAGCAGCTACCCGGGACTAGCGGGTTACAATGAGCAGTTCTTC.

This clonotype was seen at least ten times. The chain employs TRBV7-2 and TRBJ1-2, with D uncertain. V dropped 6 bases and J dropped 2 bases, with 10 bases sitting between them. There are 13 residues in the CDR3. CDR1 SGHTA and CDR2 FQGNSA come from the germline V gene. The CDR3 sequence: CASSPQSNYGYTF. CDR3 DNA: TGTGCCAGCAGTCCTCAAAGCAACTATGGCTACACCTTC.

This clonotype was seen many times. The chain links TRBV3-1 to TRBJ2-3; the match to TRBD2 covers 14 bases. CDR1 is LGHDT, CDR2 YNNKEL, per germline (reference sequence). V lost 0 bases and J lost 2; bases outside the gene matches: 10. This CDR3 comprises 20 residues. The chain's CDR3 is CASSQDLGLAGALHTDTQYF. CDR3 nucleotides: TGTGCCAGCAGCCAAGATTTGGGACTAGCGGGAGCCCTTCACACAGATACGCAGTATTTT.

This clonotype was observed at least ten times. This chain links TRBV7-2 with TRBJ2-7; 8 bases fit TRBD2. This CDR3 comprises 15 residues. The V gene end was trimmed by 3 bases and the J gene end by 5 bases; junction bases not matched to a gene: 9. Germline CDR1 SGHTA, CDR2 FQGNSA. This CDR3 reads CASSFQLSGSHEQYF. CDR3 nucleotide sequence: TGTGCCAGCAGCTTTCAACTAAGCGGGAGCCACGAGCAGTACTTC.

This clonotype was recorded at least ten times. J is TRBJ1-5 and V is TRBV6-5; TRBD1 aligns across 9 bases. Trimming at V came to 4 bases and at J to 5 bases, leaving 12 bases not matched to a gene. This CDR3 is 17 amino acids long. Germline V gene data show CDR1 as MNHEY and CDR2 as SVGAGI. CDR3 nucleotides: TGTGCCAGCAGTTTTCGTCGGCCCACAGGGGGCGATCAGCCCCAGCATTTT. This sequence encodes CASSFRRPTGGDQPQHF.

In its sample, this clonotype was seen many times. CDR3 sequence (DNA): TGTGCCAGCAGCACCAACAGGGGGCTACGCTATGGCTACACCTTC. Translation gives CASSTNRGLRYGYTF. The chain is built from TRBV7-9 and TRBJ1-2; TRBD1 agrees at 9 bases. CDR1 and CDR2 (germline): SEHNR, FQNEAQ (reference sequence). CDR3 length equals 15 residues. V was pared by 5 bases and J by 4 bases, with 8 bases of the junction left unmatched.

This clonotype was seen ten or more times. This chain connects TRBV20-1 to TRBJ1-1, with D possibly matching TRBD1 (6 bases). This CDR3 is built from 15 residues. Looked up from germline, CDR1 is DFQATT and CDR2 is SNEGSKA (reference sequence). V was clipped by 5 bases and J by 3 bases, with 19 bases between them. The CDR3 nucleotides read TGCAGTGCTCTCCGTTTACGGGGGCGAGACACTGAAGCTTTCTTT. It specifies CSALRLRGRDTEAFF.

This clonotype was detected only a few times. The chain recombines TRBV28 with TRBJ2-4; perhaps TRBD1 as D (6 bases). The CDR3 totals 14 residues. From germline, CDR1 is MDHEN and CDR2 SYDVKM. V lost 6 bases and J lost 2, with 11 bases in between. CDR3 sequence reads: CASRPRGSKNIQYF. In nucleotides, the CDR3 is TGTGCCAGCAGGCCTAGGGGGTCCAAAAACATTCAGTACTTC.

This clonotype is medium-sized by share. The chain employs TRBV14 and TRBJ1-5; D remains unclear. V lost 6 bases, J lost 4 bases, and 13 bases lay in between. The CDR3 runs to 14 residues. The germline V gene encodes CDR1 SGHDN and CDR2 FVKESK. CDR3 DNA sequence: TGTGCCAGCAGGGGCAGTTCGGGAAATCAGCCCCAGCATTTT. Translated, it gives CASRGSSGNQPQHF.

This clonotype showed up many times. The genes are TRBV7-3 and TRBJ2-2; maybe TRBD2 (6 bases). Germline V gene sequence: CDR1 SGHTA, CDR2 FQGTGA. Deletions cut 1 base from V and 0 bases from J, with 9 bases between. This CDR3 contains 16 residues. CDR3 in DNA: TGTGCCAGCAGCTTAAGGACTACCGCGAACACCGGGGAGCTGTTTTTT. It translates to CASSLRTTANTGELFF.

This clonotype qualifies as medium-sized. The chain couples TRBV7-2 to TRBJ2-7; TRBD2 matches at 7 bases. This CDR3 has 13 residues. Losses at the gene ends were 4 bases for V and 0 bases for J; bases not matched to a gene: 0. Germline CDR1 reads SGHTA; CDR2 reads FQGNSA. DNA for the CDR3: TGTGCCAGCAGCTGGACTAGCTCCTACGAGCAGTACTTC. Protein product: CASSWTSSYEQYF. Combining the CDR3 with reference TRBV7-2 and TRBJ2-7 gives the whole variable domain GAGVSQSPSNKVTEKGKDVELRCDPISGHTALYWYRQSLGQGLEFLIYFQGNSAPDKSGLPSDRFSAERTGGSVSTLTIQRTQQEDSAVYLCASSWTSSYEQYFGPGTRLTVT.

This clonotype showed up just a few times. This sequence joins TRBV28 and TRBJ1-5; 7 nucleotides line up with TRBD1. Germline V gives CDR1 MDHEN, CDR2 SYDVKM. V lost 5 bases and J lost 2; bases outside the gene matches: 3. The CDR3 is 14 amino acids. CDR3: CASSPDRGNQPQHF. In DNA form, the CDR3 reads TGTGCCAGCAGTCCCGACAGGGGCAATCAGCCCCAGCATTTT. The full variable domain, in which reference TRBV28 and TRBJ1-5 provide the parts outside the CDR3, is DVKVTQSSRYLVKRTGEKVFLECVQDMDHENMFWYRQDPGLGLRLIYFSYDVKMKEKGDIPEGYSVSREKKERFSLILESASTNQTSMYLCASSPDRGNQPQHFGDGTRLSIL.

About this clonotype: This may be a read error: a much more frequent sequence differs by one nucleotide. V and J are TRBV19 and TRBJ2-5; 10 bases map to TRBD1. Germline CDR1 reads LNHDA; CDR2 reads SQIVND (reference sequence). The CDR3 is 17 amino acids. The V and J ends lost 3 bases and 3 bases, in that order; junction bases with no gene match: 10. CDR3 sequence reads: CASSMRSRGTGEETQYF. The CDR3 DNA reads TGTGCCAGTAGTATGCGGTCCCGGGGGACAGGGGAAGAGACCCAGTACTTC.

This clonotype was detected ten times or more. CDR3 sequence: CASTVDIYGYTF. Here the CDR3 DNA reads TGTGCCAGCACCGTGGATATCTATGGCTACACCTTC. V gene TRBV6-1 combines with J gene TRBJ1-2; D not resolved. CDR3 length equals 12 residues. Trimming pared 7 bases from V and 4 bases from J, leaving 10 bases between. Germline CDR1 reads MNHNS; CDR2 reads SASEGT.

This clonotype was picked up many times. V gene TRBV29-1 combines with J gene TRBJ1-1; no clear D gene. The ends were cut back, 7 bases at V and 7 bases at J, with 13 bases in the middle. The CDR3 extends over 11 amino acids. The V gene's germline CDR1 is SQVTM and CDR2 ANQGSEA. CDR3 nucleotides: TGCAGCGCTAAGACCGCCCGTGAAGCTTTCTTT. Protein product: CSAKTAREAFF.

This clonotype was picked up many times. V is TRBV5-6 and J is TRBJ1-4; 8 bases agree with TRBD1. The germline V gene has CDR1 SGHDT and CDR2 YYEEEE. CDR3 length equals 15 residues. J gave up 7 bases and V 4 bases, and 9 bases lay outside the gene matches. The chain's CDR3 is CASSRGSGGSEKLFF. In DNA, the CDR3 is TGTGCCAGCAGCCGTGGATCAGGGGGCAGTGAAAAACTGTTTTTT. The entire variable domain, with the rest obtained from reference TRBV5-6 and TRBJ1-4, is as follows: DAGVTQSPTHLIKTRGQQVTLRCSPKSGHDTVSWYQQALGQGPQFIFQYYEEEERQRGNFPDRFSGHQFPNYSSELNVNALLLGDSALYLCASSRGSGGSEKLFFGSGTQLSVL.